The source of this TCR beta chain is a study of blood T cell repertoires in COVID-19. From germline, CDR1 is KGHSH and CDR2 LQKENI. Trimming took off 3 bases at V and 0 bases at J, with 8 bases between the two ends. This CDR3 contains 14 residues. Sequencing was performed with immunoSEQ multiplex PCR; in TCRdb, only in-frame clones are kept and a portion is missing. Among a few hundred thousand clones listed, around nine tenths were seen once. Sequencing was done on a sample of peripheral blood. The sequence came from a woman aged 60 to 75 with COVID-19, enrolled during active disease. The chain couples TRBV18 to TRBJ1-1; tentatively, D is TRBD1 (5 bases). The CDR3 is CASSPSRVNTEAFF. The CDR3 DNA follows: TGTGCCAGCTCACCGTCCAGGGTGAACACTGAAGCTTTCTTT.